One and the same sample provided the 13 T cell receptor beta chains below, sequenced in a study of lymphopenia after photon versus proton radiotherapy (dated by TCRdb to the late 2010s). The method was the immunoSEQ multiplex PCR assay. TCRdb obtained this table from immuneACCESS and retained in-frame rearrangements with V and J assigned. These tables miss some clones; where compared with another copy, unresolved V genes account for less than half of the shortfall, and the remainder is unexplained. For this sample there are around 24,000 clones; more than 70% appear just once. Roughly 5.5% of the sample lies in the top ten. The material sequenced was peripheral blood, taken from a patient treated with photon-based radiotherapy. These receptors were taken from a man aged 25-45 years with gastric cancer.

The CDR3 region has the DNA TGTGCCAGCTCACCACAAATGGCTAGCGGTGCCACCGGGGAGCTGTTTTTT. It specifies CASSPQMASGATGELFF. The chain carries TRBV18 and TRBJ2-2; TRBD2 agrees at 7 bases. CDR3 length: 17 amino acids. V dropped 1 base and J dropped 4; count of bases not matched to a gene: 9. Germline CDR1 is KGHSH and CDR2 is LQKENI.

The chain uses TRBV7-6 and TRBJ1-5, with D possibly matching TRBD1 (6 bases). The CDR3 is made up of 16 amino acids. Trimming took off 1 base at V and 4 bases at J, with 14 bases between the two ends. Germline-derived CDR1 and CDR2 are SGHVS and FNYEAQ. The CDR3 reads CASSLEAGAFNQPQHF. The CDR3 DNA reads TGTGCCAGCAGCTTAGAGGCAGGGGCCTTTAATCAGCCCCAGCATTTT.

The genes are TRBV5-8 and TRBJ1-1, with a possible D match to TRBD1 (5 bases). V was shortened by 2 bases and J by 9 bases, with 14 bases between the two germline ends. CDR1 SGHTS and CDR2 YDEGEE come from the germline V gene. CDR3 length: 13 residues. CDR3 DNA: TGTGCCAGCAGCTTCCCCCGGGACCCCAAAGCTTTCTTT. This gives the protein CASSFPRDPKAFF.

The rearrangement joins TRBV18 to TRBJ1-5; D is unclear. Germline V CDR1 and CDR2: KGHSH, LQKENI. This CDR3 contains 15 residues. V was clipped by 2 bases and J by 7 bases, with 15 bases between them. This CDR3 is CASSPKGFFNQPQHF. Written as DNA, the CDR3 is TGTGCCAGCTCACCAAAAGGGTTTTTCAACCAGCCCCAGCATTTT.

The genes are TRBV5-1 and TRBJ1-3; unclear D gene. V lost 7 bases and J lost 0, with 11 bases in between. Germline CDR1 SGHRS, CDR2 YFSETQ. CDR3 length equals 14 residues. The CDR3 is CASAPDGSGNTIYF. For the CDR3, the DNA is TGCGCCAGCGCCCCTGATGGCTCTGGAAACACCATATATTTT.

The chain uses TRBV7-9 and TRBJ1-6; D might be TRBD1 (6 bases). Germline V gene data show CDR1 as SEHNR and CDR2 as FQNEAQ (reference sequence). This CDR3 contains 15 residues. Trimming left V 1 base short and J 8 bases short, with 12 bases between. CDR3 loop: CASSLGVGGDSPLHF. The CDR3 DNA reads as TGTGCCAGCAGCTTAGGGGTCGGGGGCGATTCACCCCTCCACTTT. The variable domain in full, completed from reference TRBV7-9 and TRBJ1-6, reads DTGVSQNPRHKITKRGQNVTFRCDPISEHNRLYWYRQTLGQGPEFLTYFQNEAQLEKSRLLSDRFSAERPKGSFSTLEIQRTEQGDSAMYLCASSLGVGGDSPLHFGNGTRLTVT.

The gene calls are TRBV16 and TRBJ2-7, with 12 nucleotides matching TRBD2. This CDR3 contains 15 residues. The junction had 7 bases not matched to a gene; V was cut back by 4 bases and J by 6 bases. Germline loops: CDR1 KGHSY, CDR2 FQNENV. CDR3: CASSPRTSGVGEQYF. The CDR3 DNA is TGTGCCAGCAGCCCTCGGACTAGCGGGGTTGGCGAGCAGTACTTC.

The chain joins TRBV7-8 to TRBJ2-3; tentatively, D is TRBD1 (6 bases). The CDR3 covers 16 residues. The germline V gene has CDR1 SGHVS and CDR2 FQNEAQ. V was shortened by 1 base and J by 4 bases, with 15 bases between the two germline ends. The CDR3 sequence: CASSLVAGEISDTQYF. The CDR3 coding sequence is TGTGCCAGCAGCTTAGTCGCAGGGGAAATCTCAGATACGCAGTATTTT.

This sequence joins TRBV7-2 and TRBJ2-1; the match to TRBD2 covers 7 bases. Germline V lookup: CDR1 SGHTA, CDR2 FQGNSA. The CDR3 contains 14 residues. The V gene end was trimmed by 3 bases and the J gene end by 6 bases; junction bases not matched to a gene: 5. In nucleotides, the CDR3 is TGTGCCAGCAGCTTCTCGACGGGGGGCAATGAGCAGTTCTTC. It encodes CASSFSTGGNEQFF.

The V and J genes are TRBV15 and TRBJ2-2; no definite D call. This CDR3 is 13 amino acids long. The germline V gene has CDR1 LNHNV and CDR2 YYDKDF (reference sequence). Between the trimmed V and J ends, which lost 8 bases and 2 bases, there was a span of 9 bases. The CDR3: CATSLYNTGELFF. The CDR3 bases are TGTGCCACCTCTCTTTACAACACCGGGGAGCTGTTTTTT.

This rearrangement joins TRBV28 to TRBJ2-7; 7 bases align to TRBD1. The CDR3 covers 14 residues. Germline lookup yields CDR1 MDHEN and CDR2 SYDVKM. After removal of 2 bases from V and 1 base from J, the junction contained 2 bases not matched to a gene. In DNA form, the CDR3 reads TGTGCCAGCAGTTTAGCACAGGGGTCCTACGAGCAGTACTTC. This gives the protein CASSLAQGSYEQYF.

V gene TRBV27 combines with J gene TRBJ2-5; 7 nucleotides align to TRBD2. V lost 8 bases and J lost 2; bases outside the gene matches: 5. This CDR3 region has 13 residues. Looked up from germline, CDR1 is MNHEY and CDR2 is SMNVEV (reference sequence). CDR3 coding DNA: TGTGCCAGCGGGAGGGCGCGGCAAGAGACCCAGTACTTC. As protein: CASGRARQETQYF.

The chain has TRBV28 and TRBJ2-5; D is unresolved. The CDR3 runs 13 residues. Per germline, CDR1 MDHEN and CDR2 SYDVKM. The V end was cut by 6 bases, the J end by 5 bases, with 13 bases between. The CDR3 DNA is TGTGCCAGCAGCCGATGGCCGAAGGAGACCCAGTACTTC. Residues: CASSRWPKETQYF.